This is a list of T cell receptor beta chains from one sample in a study of blood T cell repertoires in COVID-19. Using immunoSEQ multiplex PCR, the repertoire was profiled, and TCRdb retains in-frame clones only, with some absent. The sample holds roughly 140,000 clones, 65% to 85% seen once. Sequencing used PBMCs or T cells enriched from blood (not recorded which). The source of these receptors is a woman between 50 and 59 years old who had been exposed to COVID-19. CDR3s include the opening cysteine and the closing phenylalanine or tryptophan. A D gene is named only where the DNA matches it firmly. Size is stated for part of the rows, as once, few or many counts, or as a class when the clone is expanded.

cdr3_aa: CASSLAGGGSLYGYTF; cdr3_nt: TGTGCCAGCAGCTTGGCAGGGGGCGGGTCCCTCTATGGCTACACCTTC; j_call: TRBJ1-2; d_call: TRBD1; v_call: TRBV5-4; clone_size: NA
cdr3_aa: CASSIGAERGNQPQHF; cdr3_nt: TGTGCCAGTAGTATTGGAGCCGAGAGAGGCAATCAGCCCCAGCATTTT; j_call: TRBJ1-5; d_call: NA; v_call: TRBV19; clone_size: NA
cdr3_aa: CASSIVGGPRGTEAFF; cdr3_nt: TGTGCCAGTAGTATAGTTGGAGGCCCTCGGGGCACTGAAGCTTTCTTT; j_call: TRBJ1-1; d_call: NA; v_call: TRBV19; clone_size: NA
cdr3_aa: CASSSQGPGEQYF; cdr3_nt: TGTGCCAGCAGTTCACAGGGGCCCGGCGAGCAGTACTTC; j_call: TRBJ2-7; d_call: TRBD1; v_call: TRBV27; clone_size: NA
cdr3_aa: CASSLNLKTEAFF; cdr3_nt: TGTGCCAGCAGCTTAAACCTAAAGACTGAAGCTTTCTTT; j_call: TRBJ1-1; d_call: NA; v_call: TRBV11-3; clone_size: NA
cdr3_aa: CASSYLDQGGRNIQYF; cdr3_nt: TGTGCCAGCAGTTACCTCGATCAGGGGGGAAGAAACATTCAGTACTTC; j_call: TRBJ2-4; d_call: NA; v_call: TRBV6-2/TRBV6-3; clone_size: once
cdr3_aa: CASSRPPGANEQFF; cdr3_nt: TGTGCCAGTAGTAGACCGCCAGGGGCCAATGAGCAGTTCTTC; j_call: TRBJ2-1; d_call: NA; v_call: TRBV19; clone_size: NA
cdr3_aa: CASSLGTGGYEQYF; cdr3_nt: TGTGCCAGCTCACTCGGGACAGGGGGGTACGAGCAGTACTTC; j_call: TRBJ2-7; d_call: TRBD1; v_call: TRBV18; clone_size: NA
cdr3_aa: CASSLSRTGLYGYTF; cdr3_nt: TGTGCCAGCAGTTTATCGAGGACAGGGCTTTATGGCTACACCTTC; j_call: TRBJ1-2; d_call: TRBD1; v_call: TRBV27; clone_size: NA
cdr3_aa: CASFTGGEQFF; cdr3_nt: TGTGCCAGCTTTACAGGGGGTGAGCAGTTCTTC; j_call: TRBJ2-1; d_call: TRBD1; v_call: TRBV5-8; clone_size: NA
cdr3_aa: CAIALAGGRNEQFF; cdr3_nt: TGTGCCATCGCCTTAGCGGGGGGGCGCAATGAGCAGTTCTTC; j_call: TRBJ2-1; d_call: TRBD2; v_call: TRBV6-5; clone_size: NA
cdr3_aa: CASSEGTGVRSSGYTF; cdr3_nt: TGTGCCAGCAGCGAAGGGACAGGGGTCCGGAGTAGTGGCTACACCTTC; j_call: TRBJ1-2; d_call: TRBD1; v_call: TRBV9; clone_size: NA
cdr3_aa: CASSLAVMNTEAFF; cdr3_nt: TGTGCCAGCAGCTTAGCGGTGATGAACACTGAAGCTTTCTTT; j_call: TRBJ1-1; d_call: NA; v_call: TRBV11-2; clone_size: NA
cdr3_aa: CASKMGTANTEAFF; cdr3_nt: TGCGCCAGCAAAATGGGGACAGCGAACACTGAAGCTTTCTTT; j_call: TRBJ1-1; d_call: TRBD1; v_call: TRBV5-1; clone_size: NA
cdr3_aa: CASSHGTGGLSRIIGGYTF; cdr3_nt: TGCGCCAGCAGTCATGGGACAGGAGGATTGTCCCGAATTATAGGTGGCTACACCTTC; j_call: TRBJ1-2; d_call: TRBD1; v_call: TRBV23-1; clone_size: NA
cdr3_aa: CASSLGTGNNEQFF; cdr3_nt: TGTGCCAGCAGCTTGGGGACAGGGAACAATGAGCAGTTCTTC; j_call: TRBJ2-1; d_call: TRBD1; v_call: TRBV5-8; clone_size: NA
cdr3_aa: CASSLGQGNSPLHF; cdr3_nt: TGCGCCAGCAGCTTGGGGCAGGGGAATTCACCCCTCCACTTT; j_call: TRBJ1-6; d_call: NA; v_call: TRBV5-1; clone_size: NA
cdr3_aa: CASCPSGRETQYF; cdr3_nt: TGTGCCTCTTGTCCTAGCGGGAGGGAGACCCAGTACTTC; j_call: TRBJ2-5; d_call: TRBD2; v_call: TRBV7-2; clone_size: once
cdr3_aa: CASSIVSSGYTF; cdr3_nt: TGTGCCAGTAGTATCGTCAGTTCCGGCTACACCTTC; j_call: TRBJ1-2; d_call: NA; v_call: TRBV19; clone_size: NA
cdr3_aa: CAWSTPWGQEDEQYF; cdr3_nt: TGTGCCTGGAGTACTCCTTGGGGACAGGAGGACGAGCAGTACTTC; j_call: TRBJ2-7; d_call: TRBD1; v_call: TRBV30; clone_size: NA
cdr3_aa: CASSPTGYRYEQYF; cdr3_nt: TGCGCCAGCAGCCCGACAGGTTACCGGTACGAGCAGTACTTC; j_call: TRBJ2-7; d_call: NA; v_call: TRBV5-1; clone_size: NA
cdr3_aa: CASSPRDRTNEKLFF; cdr3_nt: TGTGCCAGCAGCCCCCGGGACAGAACTAATGAAAAACTGTTTTTT; j_call: TRBJ1-4; d_call: TRBD1; v_call: TRBV5-8; clone_size: NA
cdr3_aa: CASSLVGGAAREQYF; cdr3_nt: TGTGCCAGCAGCTTGGTTGGTGGGGCCGCAAGGGAGCAGTACTTC; j_call: TRBJ2-7; d_call: NA; v_call: TRBV5-4; clone_size: few
cdr3_aa: CASRPGQGYEQYF; cdr3_nt: TGTGCCAGCAGACCTGGACAGGGGTACGAGCAGTACTTC; j_call: TRBJ2-7; d_call: TRBD1; v_call: TRBV4-2; clone_size: NA
cdr3_aa: CASSERGGGFYNSPLHF; cdr3_nt: TGTGCCAGCAGTGAAAGGGGCGGGGGGTTCTATAATTCACCCCTCCACTTT; j_call: TRBJ1-6; d_call: NA; v_call: TRBV6-1; clone_size: NA
cdr3_aa: CASSYTSGLRDTGELFF; cdr3_nt: TGTGCCAGCAGTTATACTAGCGGTCTAAGAGACACCGGGGAGCTGTTTTTT; j_call: TRBJ2-2; d_call: TRBD2; v_call: TRBV6-2/TRBV6-3; clone_size: many
cdr3_aa: CASSTGQRDTF; cdr3_nt: TGTGCCAGTAGTACGGGACAAAGGGACACCTTC; j_call: TRBJ1-2; d_call: NA; v_call: TRBV19; clone_size: NA
cdr3_aa: CASSYSSKTENSNQPQHF; cdr3_nt: TGTGCCAGCAGTTACTCATCTAAAACAGAAAATAGCAATCAGCCCCAGCATTTT; j_call: TRBJ1-5; d_call: NA; v_call: TRBV6-2/TRBV6-3; clone_size: NA
cdr3_aa: CASSPSGGRYGYTF; cdr3_nt: TGTGCCAGCAGCCCTTCAGGGGGCCGGTATGGCTACACCTTC; j_call: TRBJ1-2; d_call: TRBD1; v_call: TRBV7-3; clone_size: NA
cdr3_aa: CATSDRLGNTIYF; cdr3_nt: TGTGCCACTTCGGACAGGCTTGGAAACACCATATATTTT; j_call: TRBJ1-3; d_call: TRBD1; v_call: TRBV7-9; clone_size: once
cdr3_aa: CASSERVDYEQYF; cdr3_nt: TGCGCCAGCAGTGAGCGAGTTGATTACGAGCAGTACTTC; j_call: TRBJ2-7; d_call: NA; v_call: TRBV10-1; clone_size: NA
cdr3_aa: CASRWGWAGDSREQFF; cdr3_nt: TGTGCCAGCAGGTGGGGATGGGCGGGAGATTCGCGGGAGCAGTTCTTC; j_call: TRBJ2-1; d_call: TRBD2; v_call: TRBV27; clone_size: NA
cdr3_aa: CASSVDLGQGVEAFF; cdr3_nt: TGTGCCAGCAGCGTAGACCTGGGACAGGGGGTTGAAGCTTTCTTT; j_call: TRBJ1-1; d_call: TRBD1; v_call: TRBV9; clone_size: NA
cdr3_aa: CAIRRGQSSYEQYF; cdr3_nt: TGTGCCATCAGGAGGGGACAGAGCTCCTACGAGCAGTACTTC; j_call: TRBJ2-7; d_call: TRBD1; v_call: TRBV10-3; clone_size: NA
cdr3_aa: CASSAGTQRGYTF; cdr3_nt: TGTGCCAGCAGCGCCGGGACACAAAGGGGCTACACCTTC; j_call: TRBJ1-2; d_call: NA; v_call: TRBV7-2; clone_size: NA
cdr3_aa: CASTPEINEKLFF; cdr3_nt: TGTGCCAGCACACCGGAGATTAATGAAAAACTGTTTTTT; j_call: TRBJ1-4; d_call: NA; v_call: TRBV6-6; clone_size: NA
cdr3_aa: CASSRGEMSNQPQHF; cdr3_nt: TGTGCCAGTAGCAGGGGGGAAATGAGCAATCAGCCCCAGCATTTT; j_call: TRBJ1-5; d_call: TRBD1; v_call: TRBV19; clone_size: NA
cdr3_aa: CASSPSPDGGANYGYTF; cdr3_nt: TGTGCCAGCAGCCCTTCTCCCGACGGGGGAGCTAACTATGGCTACACCTTC; j_call: TRBJ1-2; d_call: NA; v_call: TRBV7-9; clone_size: NA
cdr3_aa: CASSTQGGSGNTIYF; cdr3_nt: TGTGCCAGCAGCACACAGGGGGGCTCTGGAAACACCATATATTTT; j_call: TRBJ1-3; d_call: TRBD1; v_call: TRBV9; clone_size: NA
cdr3_aa: CASSPKTSGRSHNEQFF; cdr3_nt: TGTGCCAGCAGCCCAAAGACTAGCGGGAGAAGTCACAATGAGCAGTTCTTC; j_call: TRBJ2-1; d_call: TRBD2; v_call: TRBV11-3; clone_size: NA
cdr3_aa: CASSLVWGREAFF; cdr3_nt: TGTGCCAGCAGCTTAGTCTGGGGCAGAGAAGCTTTCTTT; j_call: TRBJ1-1; d_call: NA; v_call: TRBV11-2; clone_size: NA
cdr3_aa: CAISDRPLEAFF; cdr3_nt: TGTGCCATCAGTGACAGGCCACTTGAAGCTTTCTTT; j_call: TRBJ1-1; d_call: NA; v_call: TRBV10-3; clone_size: NA